This T cell receptor (beta chain) was sequenced in a study of T cells after posttransplantation cyclophosphamide. This clone is classed as large. The antigen remains unidentified. Cyclophosphamide on days +3 and +4 followed busulfan-fludarabine conditioning and a marrow graft. V was shortened by 6 bases and J by 3 bases, with 12 bases between the two germline ends. Germline CDR1 WSHSY, CDR2 SAAADI. The CDR3 extends over 13 amino acids. The protocol was immunoSEQ multiplex PCR, while the TCRdb copy is restricted to in-frame clones and leaves out a portion. This sample carries some 4,000 clones, none of them present only once. Study results and caveats: Skin or GI-infiltrating T cells shared few TRB sequences with blood. Later post-transplant blood repertoires were often dominated by donor CD8+ memory clones. After PTCy, TRB diversity resembled that of CNI/methotrexate controls.

The receptor was derived from a female patient younger than 35 who received an allogeneic stem cell transplant from an unrelated donor, was CMV-positive, and had acute GVHD only. Some T cells may be graft donor cells. The chain carries TRBV10-2 and TRBJ2-7; TRBD1 might be the D (6 bases). The sequenced sample was PBMCs, obtained after allogeneic stem cell transplant with posttransplant cyclophosphamide. The CDR3 spells CASRSGQNYEQYF. The CDR3 DNA reads as TGCGCCAGCAGATCGGGACAAAACTACGAGCAGTACTTC.